The 12 T cell receptor beta chains below all came from one sample that was sequenced in a study of T cell repertoires in ileal Crohn's disease. Here immunoSEQ multiplex PCR was the method, and the copy in TCRdb shows in-frame clones only, minus some. The sample lists over 25,000 clones, roughly 78% occurring once. What was sequenced was ileal tissue. These receptors came from an adult with Crohn's disease.

The chain is built from TRBV4-2 and TRBJ2-4; D is unclear. V gave up 0 bases and J gave up 4 bases, with 4 bases separating them. Germline V gene sequence: CDR1 LGHNA, CDR2 YNFKEQ. The CDR3 is 13 residues long. CDR3 sequence reads: CASSQEAKNIQYF. DNA for the CDR3: TGTGCCAGCAGCCAAGAAGCTAAAAACATTCAGTACTTC.

The genes are TRBV5-6 and TRBJ1-5; weak D call: TRBD1 (6 bases). The CDR3 runs 14 residues. The V end was cut by 2 bases, the J end by 9 bases, with 15 bases between. In germline, CDR1 is SGHDT, CDR2 YYEEEE. CDR3 DNA sequence: TGTGCCAGCAGCTTCAAACAGGGCGAGGGGCCCCAGCATTTT. It codes for CASSFKQGEGPQHF. Drawing the rest from reference TRBV5-6 and TRBJ1-5, the complete variable domain is DAGVTQSPTHLIKTRGQQVTLRCSPKSGHDTVSWYQQALGQGPQFIFQYYEEEERQRGNFPDRFSGHQFPNYSSELNVNALLLGDSALYLCASSFKQGEGPQHFGDGTRLSIL.

The chain links TRBV9 to TRBJ2-7, with TRBD2 as a possible D gene (6 bases). The CDR3 has 14 amino acids. The germline V gene encodes CDR1 SGDLS and CDR2 YYNGEE. V was trimmed by 4 bases and J by 3 bases, leaving 14 bases between them. This chain's CDR3 is CASSPSVNNYEQYF. The CDR3 DNA sequence: TGTGCCAGCAGCCCTAGCGTCAACAACTACGAGCAGTACTTC. The variable domain in full, completed from reference TRBV9 and TRBJ2-7, reads DSGVTQTPKHLITATGQRVTLRCSPRSGDLSVYWYQQSLDQGLQFLIQYYNGEERAKGNILERFSAQQFPDLHSELNLSSLELGDSALYFCASSPSVNNYEQYFGPGTRLTVT.

The chain couples TRBV7-3 to TRBJ2-2; 8 bases match TRBD1. Germline loops: CDR1 SGHTA, CDR2 FQGTGA. The CDR3 consists of 16 residues. Trimming at V came to 6 bases and at J to 0 bases, leaving 6 bases not matched to a gene. In nucleotides, the CDR3 is TGTGCCAGCAGACAAAACAGGGGGGCGAACACCGGGGAGCTGTTTTTT. Residues: CASRQNRGANTGELFF. Full variable domain (missing parts from reference TRBV7-3 and TRBJ2-2): GAGVSQTPSNKVTEKGKYVELRCDPISGHTALYWYRQSLGQGPEFLIYFQGTGAADDSGLPNDRFFAVRPEGSVSTLKIQRTERGDSAVYLCASRQNRGANTGELFFGEGSRLTVL.

This rearrangement joins TRBV19 to TRBJ2-3, with 10 bases that match TRBD2. Trimming at V came to 1 base and at J to 4 bases, leaving 5 bases not matched to a gene. The CDR3 runs to 16 residues. Germline V gene sequence: CDR1 LNHDA, CDR2 SQIVND (reference sequence). CDR3 nucleotides: TGTGCCAGTAGTATAGTCCTAGCGGGAGTCGCAGATACGCAGTATTTT. Amino acid sequence: CASSIVLAGVADTQYF.

CDR3 in DNA: TGTGCCAGCAGTGAAAGGGGGCGGCTAGACAACGTCCTGACTTTC. Its translation: CASSERGRLDNVLTF. The J gene is TRBJ2-6, the V gene TRBV2; TRBD1 aligns across 7 bases. The V gene's germline CDR1 is SNHLY and CDR2 FYNNEI. The CDR3 loop spans 15 amino acids. The V segment lost 2 bases and the J segment 9 bases; nucleotides outside the gene matches: 7.

This clone was observed once. The rearrangement links TRBV4-2 to TRBJ1-1; D remains unclear. The CDR3 contains 18 residues. Trimming removed 5 bases at V and 3 bases at J, with 25 bases between. Germline V gene sequence: CDR1 LGHNA, CDR2 YNFKEQ. For the CDR3, the DNA is TGTGCCAGCAGCGCACAATCTTGGAATCCGGGGTTGGACACTGAAGCTTTCTTT. Its translation is CASSAQSWNPGLDTEAFF.

The chain is built from TRBV29-1 and TRBJ1-3; D unclear. V was pared by 4 bases and J by 2 bases, with 12 bases between. Looked up from germline, CDR1 is SQVTM and CDR2 is ANQGSEA. The CDR3 totals 14 residues. The CDR3 region has the DNA TGCAGCGTTGGCTTAGGCCAGGCTGGAAACACCATATATTTT. Translating gives CSVGLGQAGNTIYF.

The V and J genes are TRBV13 and TRBJ2-7; TRBD2 aligns across 9 bases. Germline CDR1 is PRHDT and CDR2 is FYEKMQ (reference sequence). The CDR3 loop spans 16 amino acids. The ends lost 0 bases at V and 2 bases at J; junction bases unmatched: 5. The CDR3, as DNA: TGTGCCAGCAGCTTAGGGACTAGCGGATCAACCTACGAGCAGTACTTC. Its protein is CASSLGTSGSTYEQYF.

The chain employs TRBV18 and TRBJ2-5; the match to TRBD1 covers 10 bases. The assigned J gene may be wrong: the sequence end matches TRBJ2-7 better. The CDR3 sequence is 14 residues long. CDR1 and CDR2 from the germline V gene are KGHSH and LQKENI. For the CDR3, the DNA is TGTGCCAGCTCACCCGGGACAGGGGACTACGAGCAGTACTTC. Translated, it gives CASSPGTGDYEQYF.

The chain recombines TRBV5-1 with TRBJ1-1; 8 bases are shared with TRBD1. The CDR3 is 13 amino acids. V shed 7 bases, J shed 0 bases, and the junction held 2 bases outside the gene matches. Germline CDR1 reads SGHRS; CDR2 reads YFSETQ. CDR3 coding DNA: TGCGCCAGCCGACAGGGGCTGAACACTGAAGCTTTCTTT. Translation: CASRQGLNTEAFF.

The V call is TRBV6-5, the J call TRBJ2-2, with 7 nucleotides matching TRBD1. The CDR3 covers 15 residues. Germline lookup yields CDR1 MNHEY and CDR2 SVGAGI. The V gene end was trimmed by 0 bases and the J gene end by 7 bases; junction bases not matched to a gene: 5. As DNA, the CDR3 is TGTGCCAGCAGTTACTCGACAGGGTTCGACGGGGAGCTGTTTTTT. Translating it yields CASSYSTGFDGELFF.